This T cell receptor beta chain was sequenced during a study of monozygotic twins with inflammatory bowel disease. CDR3 length: 14 amino acids. Samples each yielded cDNA through eight separate reactions. Each CDR3 protein gets one entry in TCRdb, which reprocessed the 5' RACE reads and gives no DNA. In all, the sample yields approximately 400,000 distinct CDR3 sequences. The clonotype was recovered from a human donor with ulcerative colitis or Crohn's disease, or a healthy co-twin of an affected twin (not recorded which). V usage is TRBV21-1 and J usage is TRBJ2-5; TCRdb's D call, TRBD1, is unchecked because there is no DNA. TRBV21-1 is a known pseudogene. The sample taken for sequencing was blood. The CDR3 sequence: CASSPRGEFETQYF.